This is a list of T cell receptor beta chains from one sample in a study of T cells in Graves' hyperthyroidism and ophthalmopathy. TCRdb called the multiplex PCR reads again in MiXCR, with one record for every CDR3 protein. The profile covers about 500,000 distinct CDR3 sequences, with around 16% appearing a single time and approximately 30% taken by the ten largest. Sequencing was carried out using blood. These receptors were obtained from a woman aged 25 to 45 with Graves' ophthalmopathy. Each CDR3 is given with its conserved first and last residue. D genes are given only for firm matches. A clone size is listed for some rows: how often the clone was seen (once, few, many), or a class if it is expanded.

TGTGCCAGCAGTTTATCCGGCGGGGGCCGCACAGATACGCAGTATTTT,CASSLSGGGRTDTQYF,.,TRBJ2-3,TRBV27,.
TGCAGTGCATCCTCGCTGGCGAACACCGGGGAGCTGTTTTTT,CSASSLANTGELFF,.,TRBJ2-2,TRBV20-1,.
TGTGCCAGCAGTTCCCCGGACAGGGATACAGATACGCAGTATTTT,CASSSPDRDTDTQYF,TRBD1,TRBJ2-3,TRBV27,many
TGCAGTGCAAGGGGACAGACTACCTACGAGCAGTACTTC,CSARGQTTYEQYF,TRBD1,TRBJ2-7,TRBV20-1,many
TGTGCCAGCAGCTTCCCGAGTAGCACCGGGGAGCTGTTTTTT,CASSFPSSTGELFF,.,TRBJ2-2,TRBV7-8,few
TGTGCCAGCAGCCGAGCACCCCCGGGAGCCTGGGAGCAGTACTTC,CASSRAPPGAWEQYF,.,TRBJ2-7,TRBV5-1,.
TGCAGTGCGGAAGCTACGAGGGACAACCACTATGGCTACACCTTC,CSAEATRDNHYGYTF,.,TRBJ1-2,TRBV20-1,.
TGTGCCAGTAGGGGAGGAGGGGGCTCGAACACTGAAGCTTTCTTT,CASRGGGGSNTEAFF,TRBD1,TRBJ1-1,TRBV9,.
TGTGCCTGGAGTGTAGCGGCTAGCGGGGCTCTACGAGGGCAGTACTTC,CAWSVAASGALRGQYF,TRBD2,TRBJ2-7,TRBV30,many
TGCAGTGCTGTGACAGGGGGCCGTAAGGAGACCCAGTACTTC,CSAVTGGRKETQYF,TRBD1,TRBJ2-5,TRBV20-1,many
TGTGCCAGCAGTTTATTAATAGGTACAGGCAAACCGAGGGAGCAGTACTTC,CASSLLIGTGKPREQYF,.,TRBJ2-7,TRBV28,many
TGTGCCAGTAAAAGGACTAGCGGGAGTTGGTACAATGAGCAGTTCTTC,CASKRTSGSWYNEQFF,TRBD2,TRBJ2-1,TRBV3-1,many
TGCAGTGCTGGGGACAGGGGCGTGCAGTATTTT,CSAGDRGVQYF,TRBD1,TRBJ2-3,TRBV20-1,many
TGTGCCAGCAGCCCGCTAGGGACAGGGTCAGCCGGGGAGCTGTTTTTT,CASSPLGTGSAGELFF,TRBD1,TRBJ2-2,TRBV7-2,.
TGTGCCAGCTCACGAGGGGAAGATCAGCCCCAGCATTTT,CASSRGEDQPQHF,.,TRBJ1-5,TRBV18,many